One and the same sample provided the 14 T cell receptor beta chains below, sequenced in a study of CD8+ T cells in alopecia areata. Extracted RNA was reverse transcribed, and the resulting cDNA served as sequencing template. Here immunoSEQ multiplex PCR was the method, and the copy in TCRdb shows in-frame clones only, minus some. Of more than 95,000 clones listed, approximately 52% are singletons. Regarding treatment: oral pan-JAK inhibitor, 5-10 mg twice daily. This sample comprised CD8+ T cells sorted from blood, obtained at week 4, from a patient treated with tofacitinib. These receptor sequences come from a human donor with alopecia areata.

The CDR3, as DNA: TGTGCCTGGAGTGTGATCTCGTACAATGAGCAGTTCTTC. Translating gives CAWSVISYNEQFF. The chain recombines TRBV30 with TRBJ2-1; D unresolved. This CDR3 spans 13 amino acids. CDR1 is GTSNPN and CDR2 is SVGIG in the germline V gene (reference sequence). The germline V and J ends were trimmed by 0 bases and 4 bases, with 7 bases remaining between them.

This clone was recorded a few times. The V and J genes are TRBV4-3 and TRBJ2-3; 9 bases line up with TRBD2. CDR1 is LGHNA and CDR2 is YSLEER in the germline V gene. Losses at the gene ends were 1 base for V and 9 bases for J; bases not matched to a gene: 8. This CDR3 is built from 15 residues. This CDR3 reads CASSQVAGGPRTQYF. The DNA of the CDR3 is TGCGCCAGCAGCCAAGTCGCGGGGGGGCCGCGCACGCAGTATTTT.

This clone was recorded once. Here the CDR3 DNA reads TGTGCCAGCAGCTCATGGGGGGCGTTGGATACGCAGTATTTT. This encodes CASSSWGALDTQYF. V usage is TRBV7-9 and J usage is TRBJ2-3, with D possibly being TRBD1 or TRBD2 (6 bases each). The CDR3 covers 14 residues. V lost 4 bases and J lost 6, with 14 bases in between. Looked up from germline, CDR1 is SEHNR and CDR2 is FQNEAQ (reference sequence).

The chain joins TRBV11-2 to TRBJ2-2; D may be TRBD2 (6 bases). The V gene lost 11 bases and the J gene lost 6 bases, with 25 bases spanning the gap. The CDR3 contains 16 residues. CDR1 is SGHAT and CDR2 is FQNNGV in the germline V gene. DNA for the CDR3: TGTGCCTGCCTGGCGTGGGGAGACGGGGGACCCGGGGAGCTGTTTTTT. Translation: CACLAWGDGGPGELFF.

The chain recombines TRBV2 with TRBJ2-7, with 7 bases fitting TRBD1. The CDR3 consists of 14 residues. V shed 6 bases and J 0 bases; nucleotides not matched to a gene: 5. Germline CDR1 reads SNHLY; CDR2 reads FYNNEI. CDR3 DNA sequence: TGTGCCAGCAGGATGGGACAGTCCTCCTACGAGCAGTACTTC. Protein sequence: CASRMGQSSYEQYF.

The table lists this clone with a few counts. Distinct nucleotide sequences in the sample also encode this CDR3. This chain links TRBV19 with TRBJ2-7, with 7 bases lining up with TRBD2. Germline trimming cut 3 bases from V and 1 base from J; bases unmatched to any gene: 3. The CDR3 is 14 residues long. The V gene's germline CDR1 is LNHDA and CDR2 SQIVND (reference sequence). The DNA of the CDR3 is TGTGCCAGTAGTATTGGCGGGGGATCCTACGAGCAGTACTTC. It encodes CASSIGGGSYEQYF.

This chain links TRBV25-1 with TRBJ1-1; no clear D. Trimming took off 6 bases at V and 1 base at J, with 9 bases between the two ends. This CDR3 has 13 residues. Germline V CDR1 and CDR2: MGHDK, SYGVNS. This CDR3 reads CASSKEGNTEAFF. In DNA form, the CDR3 reads TGTGCCAGCAGCAAGGAGGGGAACACTGAAGCTTTCTTT. Full variable domain (remainder filled in from reference TRBV25-1 and TRBJ1-1): EADIYQTPRYLVIGTGKKITLECSQTMGHDKMYWYQQDPGMELHLIHYSYGVNSTEKGDLSSESTVSRIRTEHFPLTLESARPSHTSQYLCASSKEGNTEAFFGQGTRLTVV.

This chain links TRBV14 with TRBJ2-1; TRBD1 aligns across 7 bases. Germline assignment: CDR1 SGHDN and CDR2 FVKESK. V gave up 2 bases and J gave up 7 bases; unmatched junction bases: 2. The CDR3 is made up of 13 amino acids. CDR3 nucleotides: TGTGCCAGCAGCCAATACAGGGGAAATGAGCAGTTCTTC. Translation gives CASSQYRGNEQFF.

This clone was counted between two and nine times. The genes are TRBV2 and TRBJ2-7, with D unclear. The V gene lost 8 bases and the J gene lost 6 bases, with 11 bases spanning the gap. The CDR3 is made up of 11 amino acids. Germline values: CDR1 SNHLY, CDR2 FYNNEI. Here the CDR3 DNA reads TGTGCCAGCCATACTCCCATCGAGCAGTACTTC. As protein: CASHTPIEQYF.

The chain recombines TRBV30 with TRBJ2-1; D not certain. Trimming took off 0 bases at V and 8 bases at J, with 8 bases between the two ends. Germline V lookup: CDR1 GTSNPN, CDR2 SVGIG (reference sequence). There are 12 residues in the CDR3. CDR3 residues: CAWSVGSDEQFF. CDR3 in DNA: TGTGCCTGGAGTGTAGGCTCTGATGAGCAGTTCTTC. Supplemented by reference TRBV30 and TRBJ2-1, the full variable domain reads SQTIHQWPATLVQPVGSPLSLECTVEGTSNPNLYWYRQAAGRGLQLLFYSVGIGQISSEVPQNLSASRPQDRQFILSSKKLLLSDSGFYLCAWSVGSDEQFFGPGTRLTVL.

This chain joins TRBV25-1 and TRBJ2-6, with 7 positions matching TRBD2. This CDR3 is 16 amino acids long. Germline assignment: CDR1 MGHDK and CDR2 SYGVNS. Trimming took 1 base from V and 1 from J; bases not matched to a gene: 1. The CDR3 reads CASSEWGGSGANVLTF. In nucleotides, the CDR3 is TGTGCCAGCAGTGAATGGGGGGGATCTGGGGCCAACGTCCTGACTTTC.

In regard to this clone: Germline is not matched at one junction end, which may reflect a read error. The chain uses TRBV7-3 and TRBJ1-5; D uncertain. CDR3 size: 11 residues. Looked up from germline, CDR1 is SGHTA and CDR2 is FQGTGA. CDR3 region: CASSLVQPQHF. Written as DNA, the CDR3 is TGTGCCAGTAGCTTAGTTCAGCCCCAGCATTTT.

V is TRBV11-2 and J is TRBJ1-5, with D unclear. The CDR3 covers 16 residues. Trimming shortened V by 0 bases and J by 3 bases, and 12 bases separated the two germline ends. Germline loops: CDR1 SGHAT, CDR2 FQNNGV. The CDR3 nucleotides read TGTGCCAGCAGCTTAGATTGGATGAGCATCAATCAGCCCCAGCATTTT. Residues: CASSLDWMSINQPQHF.

The chain carries TRBV30 and TRBJ1-5; D unclear. Per germline, CDR1 GTSNPN and CDR2 SVGIG (reference sequence). CDR3 length: 15 amino acids. V lost 4 bases and J lost 0, with 13 bases in between. CDR3 in DNA: TGTGCCTGGAACGATGGAGCAAATAGCAATCAGCCCCAGCATTTT. As protein: CAWNDGANSNQPQHF.